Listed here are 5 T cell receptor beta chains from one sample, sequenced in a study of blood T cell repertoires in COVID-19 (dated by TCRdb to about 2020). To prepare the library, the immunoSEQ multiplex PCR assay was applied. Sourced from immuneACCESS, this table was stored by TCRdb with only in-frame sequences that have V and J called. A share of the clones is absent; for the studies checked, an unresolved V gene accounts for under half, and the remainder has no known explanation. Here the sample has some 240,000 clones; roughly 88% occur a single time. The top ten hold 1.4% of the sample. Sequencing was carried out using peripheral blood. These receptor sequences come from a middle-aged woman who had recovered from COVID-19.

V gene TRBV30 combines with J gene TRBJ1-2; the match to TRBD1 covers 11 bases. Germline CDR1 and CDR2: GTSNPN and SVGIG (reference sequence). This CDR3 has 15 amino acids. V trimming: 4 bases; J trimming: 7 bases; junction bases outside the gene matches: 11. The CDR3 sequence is CAWIWSHGTGGGYTF. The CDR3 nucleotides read TGTGCCTGGATATGGTCACACGGGACAGGGGGTGGCTACACCTTC.

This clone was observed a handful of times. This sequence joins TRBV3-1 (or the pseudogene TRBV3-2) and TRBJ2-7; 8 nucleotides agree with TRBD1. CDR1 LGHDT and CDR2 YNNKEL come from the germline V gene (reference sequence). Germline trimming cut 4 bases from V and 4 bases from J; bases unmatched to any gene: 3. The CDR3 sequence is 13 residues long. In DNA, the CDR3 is TGTGCCAGCAGCCGAGGACAGGGTTACGAGCAGTACTTC. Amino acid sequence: CASSRGQGYEQYF.

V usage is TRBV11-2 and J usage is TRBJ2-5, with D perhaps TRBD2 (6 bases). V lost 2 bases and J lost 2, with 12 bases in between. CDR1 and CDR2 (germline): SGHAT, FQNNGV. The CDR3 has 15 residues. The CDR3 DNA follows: TGTGCCAGCAGCTTATTACTAGCACTACAAGAGACCCAGTACTTC. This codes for CASSLLLALQETQYF.

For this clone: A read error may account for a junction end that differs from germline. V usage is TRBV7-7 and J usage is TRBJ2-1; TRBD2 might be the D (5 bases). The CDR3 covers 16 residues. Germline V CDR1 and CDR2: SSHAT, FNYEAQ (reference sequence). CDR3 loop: CASSDLTGSSYNEQFF. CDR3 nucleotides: TGTGCTAGCAGCGATCTGACTGGGAGCTCCTACAATGAGCAGTTCTTC.

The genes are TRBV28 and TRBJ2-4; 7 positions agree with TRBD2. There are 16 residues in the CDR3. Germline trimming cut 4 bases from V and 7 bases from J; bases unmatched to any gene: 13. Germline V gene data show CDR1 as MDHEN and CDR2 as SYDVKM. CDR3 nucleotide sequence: TGTGCCAGCAGTTCCTCGGAAGCGGGGCTGTGGAACATTCAGTACTTC. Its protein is CASSSSEAGLWNIQYF. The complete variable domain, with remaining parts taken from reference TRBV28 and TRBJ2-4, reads DVKVTQSSRYLVKRTGEKVFLECVQDMDHENMFWYRQDPGLGLRLIYFSYDVKMKEKGDIPEGYSVSREKKERFSLILESASTNQTSMYLCASSSSEAGLWNIQYFGAGTRLSVL.